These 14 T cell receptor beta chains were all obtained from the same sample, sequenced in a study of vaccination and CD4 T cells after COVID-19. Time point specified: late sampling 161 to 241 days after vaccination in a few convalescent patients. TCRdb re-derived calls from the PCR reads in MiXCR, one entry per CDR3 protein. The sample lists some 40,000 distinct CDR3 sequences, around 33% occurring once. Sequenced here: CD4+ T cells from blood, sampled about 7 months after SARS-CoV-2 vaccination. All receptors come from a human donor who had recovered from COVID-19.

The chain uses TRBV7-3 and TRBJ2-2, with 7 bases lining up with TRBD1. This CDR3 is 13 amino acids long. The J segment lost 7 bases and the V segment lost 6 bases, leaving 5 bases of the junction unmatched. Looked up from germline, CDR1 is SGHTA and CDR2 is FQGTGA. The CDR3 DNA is TGTGCCAGCAGTTACAGGGGAGACGGGGAGCTGTTTTTT. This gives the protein CASSYRGDGELFF.

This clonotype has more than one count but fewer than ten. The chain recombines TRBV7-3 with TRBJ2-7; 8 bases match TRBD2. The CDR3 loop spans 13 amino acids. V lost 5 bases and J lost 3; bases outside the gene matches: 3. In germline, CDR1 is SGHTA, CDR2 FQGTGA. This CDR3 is CASSDGTSYEQYF. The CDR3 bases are TGTGCCAGCAGCGACGGGACTAGCTACGAGCAGTACTTC.

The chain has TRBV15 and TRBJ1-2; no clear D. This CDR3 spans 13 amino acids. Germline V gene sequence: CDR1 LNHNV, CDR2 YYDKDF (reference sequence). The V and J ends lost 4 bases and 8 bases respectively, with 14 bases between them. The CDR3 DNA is TGTGCCACCAGCATCGACCCCCTCGGGGGCTACACCTTC. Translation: CATSIDPLGGYTF.

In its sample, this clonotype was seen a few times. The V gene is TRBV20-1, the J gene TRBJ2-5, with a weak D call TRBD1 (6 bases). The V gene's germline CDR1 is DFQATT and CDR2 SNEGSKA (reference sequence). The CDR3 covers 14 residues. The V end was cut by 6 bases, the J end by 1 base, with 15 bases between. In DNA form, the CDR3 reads TGCAGTGCCCAGGGGAGTGGAGGCCAAGAGACCCAGTACTTC. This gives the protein CSAQGSGGQETQYF.

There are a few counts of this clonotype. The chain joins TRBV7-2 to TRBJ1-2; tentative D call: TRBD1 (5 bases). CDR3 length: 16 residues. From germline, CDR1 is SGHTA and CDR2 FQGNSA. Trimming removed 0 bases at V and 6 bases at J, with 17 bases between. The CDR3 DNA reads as TGTGCCAGCAGCTTAGCGCCTTACGGGGACCTAGATGGCTACACCTTC. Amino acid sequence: CASSLAPYGDLDGYTF.

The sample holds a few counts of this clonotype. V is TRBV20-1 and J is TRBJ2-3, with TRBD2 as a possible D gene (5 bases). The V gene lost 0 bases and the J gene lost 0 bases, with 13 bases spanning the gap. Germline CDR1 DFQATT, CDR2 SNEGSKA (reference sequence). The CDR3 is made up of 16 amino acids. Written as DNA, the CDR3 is TGCAGTGCTAGAGATTCCCAGCGGATCAGCACAGATACGCAGTATTTT. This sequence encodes CSARDSQRISTDTQYF.

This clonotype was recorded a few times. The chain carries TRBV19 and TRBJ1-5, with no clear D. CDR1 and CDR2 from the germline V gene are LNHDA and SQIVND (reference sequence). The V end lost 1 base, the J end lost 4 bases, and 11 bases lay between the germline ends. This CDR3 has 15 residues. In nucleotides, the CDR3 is TGTGCCAGTAGTATAGTAGGCCGAGGGAATCAGCCCCAGCATTTT. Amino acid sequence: CASSIVGRGNQPQHF. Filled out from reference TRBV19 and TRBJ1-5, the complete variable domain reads DGGITQSPKYLFRKEGQNVTLSCEQNLNHDAMYWYRQDPGQGLRLIYYSQIVNDFQKGDIAEGYSVSREKKESFPLTVTSAQKNPTAFYLCASSIVGRGNQPQHFGDGTRLSIL.

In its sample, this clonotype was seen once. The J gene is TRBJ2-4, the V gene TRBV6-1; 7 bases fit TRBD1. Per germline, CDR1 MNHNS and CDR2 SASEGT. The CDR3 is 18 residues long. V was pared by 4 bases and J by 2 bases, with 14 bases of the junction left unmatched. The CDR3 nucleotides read TGTGCCAGCAGTGGGAGATTGGGACAGAACTTATCCAAAAACATTCAGTACTTC. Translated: CASSGRLGQNLSKNIQYF.

The CDR3 DNA reads as TGTGCCAGCAGTTCCCGGAGCTCAGATACGCAGTATTTT. This encodes CASSSRSSDTQYF. The chain combines TRBV6-5 with TRBJ2-3; D remains ambiguous. From germline, CDR1 is MNHEY and CDR2 SVGAGI. This CDR3 region has 13 residues. V was trimmed by 4 bases and J by 4 bases, leaving 9 bases between them.

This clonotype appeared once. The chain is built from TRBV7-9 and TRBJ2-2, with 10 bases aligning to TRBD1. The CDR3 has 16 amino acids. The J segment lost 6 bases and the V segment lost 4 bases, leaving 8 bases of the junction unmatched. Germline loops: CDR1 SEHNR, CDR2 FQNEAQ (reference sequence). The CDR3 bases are TGTGCCAGCAGCTCATTACCGGGACAGGGGTCCGGGGAGCTGTTTTTT. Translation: CASSSLPGQGSGELFF.

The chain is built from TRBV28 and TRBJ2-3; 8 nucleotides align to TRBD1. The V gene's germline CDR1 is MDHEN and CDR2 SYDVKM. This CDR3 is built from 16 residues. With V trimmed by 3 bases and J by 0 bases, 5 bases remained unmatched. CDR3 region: CASSFGDRFSTDTQYF. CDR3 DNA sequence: TGTGCCAGCAGTTTCGGGGACAGGTTTAGCACAGATACGCAGTATTTT.

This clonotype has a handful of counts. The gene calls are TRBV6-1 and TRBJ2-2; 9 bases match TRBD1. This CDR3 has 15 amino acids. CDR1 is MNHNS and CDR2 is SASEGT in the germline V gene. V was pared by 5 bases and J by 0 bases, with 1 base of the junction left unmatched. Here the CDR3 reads CASSRDRANTGELFF. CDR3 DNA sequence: TGTGCCAGCAGTCGGGACAGGGCGAACACCGGGGAGCTGTTTTTT.

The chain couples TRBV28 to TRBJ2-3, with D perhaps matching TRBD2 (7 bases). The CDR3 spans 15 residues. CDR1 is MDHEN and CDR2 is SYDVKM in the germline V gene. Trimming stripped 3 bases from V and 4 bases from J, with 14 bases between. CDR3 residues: CASSLGGGRSDTQYF. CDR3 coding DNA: TGTGCCAGCAGTTTGGGAGGGGGGAGATCAGATACGCAGTATTTT.

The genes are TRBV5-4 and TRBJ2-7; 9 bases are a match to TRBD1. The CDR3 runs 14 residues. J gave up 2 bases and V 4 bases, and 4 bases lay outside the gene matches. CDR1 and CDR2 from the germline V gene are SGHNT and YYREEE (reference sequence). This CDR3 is CASSIRTGAYEQYF. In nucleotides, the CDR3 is TGTGCCAGCAGCATAAGGACAGGGGCCTACGAGCAGTACTTC.